This entry lists 21 T cell receptor beta chains sequenced from one sample in a study of early T cells in non-severe SARS-CoV-2 infection (dated by TCRdb to the early 2020s). Receptor libraries were prepared by 5' RACE. Sequencing used a NextSeq 500. TCRdb reworked the public reads: Q25 trimming with fastp, MiXCR clone assembly, productive beta chains retained. CDR3 protein sequences are deduplicated, and each keeps its most common genes and DNA. This sample is represented by roughly 24,000 distinct CDR3 sequences; around 4.8% of them were singletons. The top ten clonotypes cover about 8% of the sample. The sample taken for sequencing was whole blood. These receptors originate from an adult who was a healthcare worker with PCR-confirmed SARS-CoV-2 infection or an uninfected control (not recorded which).

This clonotype was picked up a small number of times. V and J are TRBV5-4 and TRBJ2-7, with D possibly matching TRBD2 (6 bases). Germline CDR1 SGHNT, CDR2 YYREEE (reference sequence). This CDR3 has 13 amino acids. The V gene lost 2 bases and the J gene lost 7 bases, with 13 bases spanning the gap. The chain's CDR3 is CASSFGGSGEQYF. The CDR3 coding sequence is TGTGCCAGCAGCTTCGGGGGATCTGGTGAGCAGTACTTC.

The chain combines TRBV7-6 with TRBJ1-5; D gene unclear. The CDR3 consists of 12 residues. Per germline, CDR1 SGHVS and CDR2 FNYEAQ. V lost 0 bases and J lost 6, with 3 bases in between. The CDR3 DNA follows: TGTGCCAGCAGCTTAGCGGGTCAGCCCCAGCATTTT. Amino acid sequence: CASSLAGQPQHF.

This clonotype was seen ten or more times. This chain connects TRBV9 to TRBJ1-1; D ambiguous. V was shortened by 0 bases and J by 0 bases, with 9 bases between the two germline ends. The CDR3 spans 15 residues. CDR1 is SGDLS and CDR2 is YYNGEE in the germline V gene. The CDR3 region is CASSVAGGMNTEAFF. The DNA for the CDR3 is TGTGCCAGCAGCGTAGCGGGCGGGATGAACACTGAAGCTTTCTTT. Drawing the rest from reference TRBV9 and TRBJ1-1, the complete variable domain is DSGVTQTPKHLITATGQRVTLRCSPRSGDLSVYWYQQSLDQGLQFLIQYYNGEERAKGNILERFSAQQFPDLHSELNLSSLELGDSALYFCASSVAGGMNTEAFFGQGTRLTVV.

In its sample, this clonotype was seen a few times. V usage is TRBV10-3 and J usage is TRBJ2-7; weak D call: TRBD1 (6 bases). This CDR3 has 13 amino acids. In germline, CDR1 is ENHRY, CDR2 SYGVKD. Trimming took off 4 bases at V and 3 bases at J, with 10 bases between the two ends. CDR3 DNA sequence: TGTGCCATCAGTGGACAGGCCGACTACGAGCAGTACTTC. Protein product: CAISGQADYEQYF.

This clonotype was recorded at least ten times. The chain combines TRBV29-1 with TRBJ2-3; 8 nucleotides align to TRBD2. Germline V gene lookup returns CDR1 SQVTM and CDR2 ANQGSEA. The V segment lost 6 bases and the J segment 3 bases; nucleotides outside the gene matches: 8. The CDR3 length is 14 residues. CDR3 protein: CSVTRLARTDTQYF. CDR3 sequence (DNA): TGCAGCGTCACCCGACTAGCGCGGACAGATACGCAGTATTTT.

This clonotype was observed many times. The chain combines TRBV9 with TRBJ2-7, with D unresolved. V shed 4 bases and J shed 6 bases, with 11 bases lying between them. The V gene's germline CDR1 is SGDLS and CDR2 YYNGEE. The CDR3 consists of 12 residues. The CDR3 here is CASSPPDGEQYF. The CDR3 coding sequence is TGTGCCAGCAGCCCCCCCGATGGCGAGCAGTACTTC.

This chain links TRBV5-4 with TRBJ2-7; D gene unclear. V was clipped by 7 bases and J by 4 bases, with 9 bases between them. Germline lookup yields CDR1 SGHNT and CDR2 YYREEE (reference sequence). This CDR3 is 11 amino acids long. The CDR3, as DNA: TGTGCCAGCTCGGGTGGATACGAGCAGTACTTC. Translation gives CASSGGYEQYF.

This clonotype has at least ten counts. The gene calls are TRBV28 and TRBJ2-5; 7 bases align to TRBD2. The V and J ends lost 6 bases and 0 bases, in that order; junction bases with no gene match: 13. Germline V gene data show CDR1 as MDHEN and CDR2 as SYDVKM. There are 17 residues in the CDR3. The DNA of the CDR3 is TGTGCCAGCAGCTTAGGACTAGTCCCGTTATACCAAGAGACCCAGTACTTC. Translated, it gives CASSLGLVPLYQETQYF. Drawing the rest from reference TRBV28 and TRBJ2-5, the complete variable domain is DVKVTQSSRYLVKRTGEKVFLECVQDMDHENMFWYRQDPGLGLRLIYFSYDVKMKEKGDIPEGYSVSREKKERFSLILESASTNQTSMYLCASSLGLVPLYQETQYFGPGTRLLVL.

This clonotype was counted ten times or more. The chain employs TRBV5-1 and TRBJ2-2; TRBD1 aligns across 9 bases. After removal of 4 bases from V and 5 bases from J, the junction contained 6 bases not matched to a gene. Germline V gene lookup returns CDR1 SGHRS and CDR2 YFSETQ. This CDR3 contains 15 residues. CDR3 protein: CASSPGTGRTGELFF. DNA of the CDR3: TGCGCCAGCAGCCCGGGGACAGGGAGGACCGGGGAGCTGTTTTTT.

The table lists this clonotype with many counts. The chain combines TRBV27 with TRBJ1-2, with a possible D match to TRBD1 (5 bases). V lost 5 bases, J lost 8 bases, and 21 bases lay in between. The CDR3 is 15 residues long. The V gene's germline CDR1 is MNHEY and CDR2 SMNVEV (reference sequence). The CDR3 is CASSLRDPGRSGYTF. Here the CDR3 DNA reads TGTGCCAGCAGTCTTAGGGACCCTGGGAGGAGCGGCTACACCTTC.

There are many counts of this clonotype. The chain combines TRBV11-3 with TRBJ2-1; 7 positions agree with TRBD2. The trim removed 4 bases at V and 4 bases at J, leaving 7 bases unmatched. Germline V lookup: CDR1 SGHNT, CDR2 YENEEA. The CDR3 runs 15 residues. CDR3 bases: TGTGCCAGCAGCTATCGCGGGGGAAATTACAATGAGCAGTTCTTC. Translation gives CASSYRGGNYNEQFF.

The table lists this clonotype with many counts. The V gene is TRBV7-8, the J gene TRBJ2-3, with D tentatively TRBD2 (5 bases). V lost 1 base and J 6 bases, leaving 14 bases between the germline ends. The CDR3 length is 15 residues. Per germline, CDR1 SGHVS and CDR2 FQNEAQ. The DNA for the CDR3 is TGTGCCAGCAGCTTAGAGCGGCTCTCTCGGGATACGCAGTATTTT. This codes for CASSLERLSRDTQYF.

In this sample, this clonotype turned up many times. The gene calls are TRBV4-3 and TRBJ2-7; 8 bases align to TRBD1. The CDR3 runs to 17 residues. V shed 1 base and J 9 bases; nucleotides not matched to a gene: 17. Germline CDR1 reads LGHNA; CDR2 reads YSLEER. This chain's CDR3 is CASSQGATGAHLGGQYF. The DNA for the CDR3 is TGCGCCAGCAGCCAAGGGGCGACAGGGGCTCACCTGGGGGGGCAGTACTTC.

This clonotype was counted only a few times. The chain uses TRBV10-2 and TRBJ1-5, with no clear D. CDR3 length equals 14 residues. Germline lookup yields CDR1 WSHSY and CDR2 SAAADI. V was shortened by 3 bases and J by 0 bases, with 6 bases between the two germline ends. CDR3 bases: TGCGCCAGCAGTGATAGACTTAGCAATCAGCCCCAGCATTTT. Encoded protein: CASSDRLSNQPQHF.

In this sample, this clonotype turned up many times. The chain links TRBV7-2 to TRBJ1-1; no firm D call. Trimming stripped 5 bases from V and 5 bases from J, with 12 bases between. CDR1 and CDR2 (germline): SGHTA, FQGNSA. The CDR3 is 13 residues long. As DNA, the CDR3 is TGTGCCAGCAGCCCTGGACCGGGGACTGAAGCTTTCTTT. Amino acid sequence: CASSPGPGTEAFF.

At least ten counts were recorded for this clonotype. The V gene is TRBV13, the J gene TRBJ2-7, with 8 positions matching TRBD1. Per the germline V gene, CDR1 is PRHDT and CDR2 is FYEKMQ (reference sequence). This CDR3 comprises 13 residues. J gave up 8 bases and V 4 bases, and 7 bases lay outside the gene matches. CDR3 sequence (DNA): TGTGCCAGCAGCTCCGGGACAGGACCTCAGCAGTACTTC. Protein: CASSSGTGPQQYF.

Many counts were recorded for this clonotype. J is TRBJ2-3 and V is TRBV5-1; 11 bases align to TRBD2. Germline V lookup: CDR1 SGHRS, CDR2 YFSETQ. The CDR3 totals 15 residues. Losses at the gene ends were 4 bases for V and 3 bases for J; bases not matched to a gene: 4. CDR3 nucleotides: TGCGCCAGCAGCGTAGCGGGGGGGCTAACAGATACGCAGTATTTT. This encodes CASSVAGGLTDTQYF.

This clonotype was observed at least ten times. The rearrangement links TRBV28 to TRBJ1-5, with D possibly TRBD1 on 5 matching bases. The V gene's germline CDR1 is MDHEN and CDR2 SYDVKM. Trimming removed 8 bases at V and 4 bases at J, with 15 bases between. The CDR3 is made up of 14 amino acids. The CDR3 coding sequence is TGTGCCAGCCGTTCGACAGTTCCGAATCAGCCCCAGCATTTT. It codes for CASRSTVPNQPQHF. Together with reference TRBV28 and TRBJ1-5, the CDR3 gives the full variable domain: DVKVTQSSRYLVKRTGEKVFLECVQDMDHENMFWYRQDPGLGLRLIYFSYDVKMKEKGDIPEGYSVSREKKERFSLILESASTNQTSMYLCASRSTVPNQPQHFGDGTRLSIL.

This chain connects TRBV11-2 to TRBJ2-7; no clear D gene. V lost 3 bases to trimming and J lost 9 bases, with 9 bases between them. Looked up from germline, CDR1 is SGHAT and CDR2 is FQNNGV. This CDR3 is built from 11 residues. This chain's CDR3 is CASSFNGAQYF. The CDR3 region has the DNA TGTGCCAGCAGCTTCAACGGTGCGCAGTACTTC.

This clonotype was seen a handful of times. This sequence joins TRBV19 and TRBJ1-1, with D uncertain. CDR1 and CDR2 from the germline V gene are LNHDA and SQIVND (reference sequence). The CDR3 spans 13 residues. V lost 6 bases and J lost 0, with 8 bases in between. The chain's CDR3 is CASSPAVNTEAFF. DNA of the CDR3: TGTGCCAGTAGCCCAGCGGTGAACACTGAAGCTTTCTTT.

This clonotype was seen many times. The CDR3 DNA reads as TGTGCCAGCTCACCCTCCTTAGCGGGGGTCACAGATACGCAGTATTTT. This sequence encodes CASSPSLAGVTDTQYF. The V call is TRBV18, the J call TRBJ2-3; 9 positions agree with TRBD2. CDR1 KGHSH and CDR2 LQKENI come from the germline V gene. V gave up 3 bases and J gave up 2 bases; unmatched junction bases: 6. The CDR3 extends over 16 amino acids.